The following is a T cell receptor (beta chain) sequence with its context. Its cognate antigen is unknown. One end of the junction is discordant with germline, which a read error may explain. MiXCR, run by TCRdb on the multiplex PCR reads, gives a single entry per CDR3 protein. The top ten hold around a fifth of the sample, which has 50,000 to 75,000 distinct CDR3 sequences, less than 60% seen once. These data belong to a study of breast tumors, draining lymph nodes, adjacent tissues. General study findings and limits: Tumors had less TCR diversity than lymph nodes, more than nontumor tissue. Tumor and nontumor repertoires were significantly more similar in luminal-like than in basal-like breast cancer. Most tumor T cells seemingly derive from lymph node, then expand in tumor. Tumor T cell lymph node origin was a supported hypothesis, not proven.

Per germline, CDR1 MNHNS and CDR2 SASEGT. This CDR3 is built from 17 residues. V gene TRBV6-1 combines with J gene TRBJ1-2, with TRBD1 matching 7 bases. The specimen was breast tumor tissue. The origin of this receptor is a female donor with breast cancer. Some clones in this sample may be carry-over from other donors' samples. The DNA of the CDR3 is TGTGCCAGCAGTCAAGCGAAGAGGTGGGGGACAGAAAATGGCTACACCTTC. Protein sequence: CASSQAKRWGTENGYTF.